This note documents a single T cell receptor beta chain sequence. Its matching antigen is unknown. This sample's treatment: about 20 received Ad26.COV2.S at low or high dose, single or two shots; 5 received placebo; per-sample allocation not given. The investigators took samples on day 63 after the first vaccine or placebo injection. Wuhan-strain spike was delivered by a replication-incompetent Ad26 vector. Using immunoSEQ multiplex PCR, the repertoire was profiled, and TCRdb retains in-frame clones only, with some absent. The data show hundreds of thousands of clones, approximately 92% seen once. These data originate in a study of Ad26.COV2.S vaccination and SARS-CoV-2 variants. Study-wide findings and caveats: Placebo recipients trailed vaccine recipients in spike-specific TCR breadth. Analyses that measured TCR breadth and depth may have underestimated total T cell responses.

CDR1 is SEHNR, CDR2 FQNEAQ, per germline (reference sequence). V was trimmed by 1 base and J by 0 bases, leaving 13 bases between them. CDR3 length equals 16 residues. The specimen comprised peripheral blood, sampled in a trial of Ad26.COV2.S vaccine versus placebo. The V gene is TRBV7-9, the J gene TRBJ2-7; D possibly uses TRBD1 or TRBD2 (5 bases each). The source of this sequence is a person aged 18-60 years who received the Ad26.COV2.S COVID-19 vaccine or a placebo. The CDR3 region is CASSLVGTASSYEQYF. In DNA form, the CDR3 reads TGTGCCAGCAGCTTAGTAGGGACGGCTAGCTCCTACGAGCAGTACTTC.